The 30 T cell receptor beta chains below come from one sample, sequenced in a study of blood T cell repertoires in COVID-19 (dated by TCRdb to the early 2020s). The library relied on the immunoSEQ multiplex PCR assay. This is the immuneACCESS table as TCRdb keeps it, with only in-frame sequences that have V and J called. A part of the clones is gone; compared with another copy, unresolved V genes explain less than half, and the rest is unexplained. This sample holds roughly 250,000 clones; approximately 80% were observed only once. 1.5% to 2% of the sample is taken by the ten largest. What was sequenced was peripheral blood. The receptors shown here come from a woman older than 75 with acute or convalescent COVID-19.

V usage is TRBV27 and J usage is TRBJ2-2; TRBD2 aligns across 11 bases. The ends lost 6 bases at V and 0 bases at J; junction bases unmatched: 6. This CDR3 is 17 amino acids long. Germline V CDR1 and CDR2: MNHEY, SMNVEV (reference sequence). This CDR3 is CASSDGTSGANTGELFF. CDR3 bases: TGTGCCAGCAGCGATGGGACTAGCGGAGCGAACACCGGGGAGCTGTTTTTT.

J is TRBJ1-3 and V is TRBV3-1 (or the pseudogene TRBV3-2); D not resolved. Trimming cost V 2 bases and J 0 bases, with 5 bases left between them. Germline V gene data show CDR1 as LGHDT and CDR2 as YNNKEL (reference sequence). This CDR3 comprises 14 residues. Here the CDR3 reads CASSQSLSGNTIYF. In nucleotides, the CDR3 is TGTGCCAGCAGCCAATCTCTCTCTGGAAACACCATATATTTT.

This chain joins TRBV28 and TRBJ1-3; no definite D call. The CDR3 loop spans 15 amino acids. With 7 bases removed from V and 0 bases from J, the gap between germline ends came to 13 bases. The germline CDR1 and CDR2 sequences are MDHEN and SYDVKM. CDR3 residues: CASNRAPVSGNTIYF. Written as DNA, the CDR3 is TGTGCCAGCAACCGTGCGCCCGTCTCTGGAAACACCATATATTTT.

The chain links TRBV3-1 (or the pseudogene TRBV3-2) to TRBJ2-2, with 8 bases fitting TRBD2. CDR3 length equals 16 residues. CDR1 and CDR2 from the germline V gene are LGHDT and YNNKEL (reference sequence). The junction had 5 bases not matched to a gene; V was cut back by 4 bases and J by 1 base. The DNA of the CDR3 is TGTGCCAGCAGCCCAAGGACTAGCCGGAACACCGGGGAGCTGTTTTTT. Its protein product is CASSPRTSRNTGELFF.

The rearrangement joins TRBV7-8 to TRBJ1-1, with 8 bases lining up with TRBD1. The V segment lost 7 bases and the J segment 6 bases; nucleotides outside the gene matches: 7. The CDR3 contains 13 residues. Looked up from germline, CDR1 is SGHVS and CDR2 is FQNEAQ. CDR3 region: CASTPDRGSEAFF. DNA for the CDR3: TGTGCCAGCACCCCAGACAGGGGCTCTGAAGCTTTCTTT.

The chain recombines TRBV18 with TRBJ1-4, with 8 bases aligning to TRBD1. This CDR3 contains 17 residues. CDR1 and CDR2 (germline): KGHSH, LQKENI. The V and J ends lost 5 bases and 0 bases, in that order; junction bases with no gene match: 8. CDR3 sequence (DNA): TGTGCCAGCTCAACACGGACAGGGAGGACAACTAATGAAAAACTGTTTTTT. This translates into CASSTRTGRTTNEKLFF.

This rearrangement joins TRBV27 to TRBJ2-4; D unclear. This CDR3 comprises 15 residues. Trimming stripped 6 bases from V and 7 bases from J, with 19 bases between. Germline loops: CDR1 MNHEY, CDR2 SMNVEV (reference sequence). In DNA, the CDR3 is TGTGCCAGCAGCAGCCCAAACAGTTTGAGTAACATTCAGTACTTC. This codes for CASSSPNSLSNIQYF.

The chain employs TRBV6-5 and TRBJ2-5, with 11 bases identical to TRBD1. The CDR3 sequence is 16 residues long. CDR1 and CDR2 from the germline V gene are MNHEY and SVGAGI. V gave up 0 bases and J gave up 4 bases; unmatched junction bases: 4. CDR3 DNA: TGTGCCAGCAGTTACTCGATCGGGACAGGGGGAGAGACCCAGTACTTC. Its translation is CASSYSIGTGGETQYF.

The CDR3 spells CASSQDGSSGHNEQFF. CDR3 DNA: TGTGCCAGCAGCCAAGACGGGTCTAGCGGACACAATGAGCAGTTCTTC. V usage is TRBV3-1 (or the pseudogene TRBV3-2) and J usage is TRBJ2-1; 7 bases fit TRBD2. Germline-derived CDR1 and CDR2 are LGHDT and YNNKEL (reference sequence). Trimming removed 0 bases from V and 5 bases from J; junction bases left unmatched: 7. CDR3 length: 16 amino acids.

For the CDR3, the DNA is TGCGCCAGCAGCCCGACGGAGAGCTCCTATAATTCACCCCTCCACTTT. As protein: CASSPTESSYNSPLHF. This chain links TRBV4-1 with TRBJ1-6; no clear D. Trimming removed 4 bases from V and 0 bases from J, with 10 bases in between. This CDR3 contains 16 residues. Germline V CDR1 and CDR2: MGHRA, YSYEKL.

In its sample, this clone ranks as medium-sized. The genes are TRBV27 and TRBJ1-1, with TRBD1 as a possible D gene (6 bases). Germline lookup yields CDR1 MNHEY and CDR2 SMNVEV (reference sequence). The CDR3 is made up of 13 amino acids. V was pared by 5 bases and J by 1 base, with 8 bases between. CDR3 protein: CASSLGQNTEAFF. In nucleotides, the CDR3 is TGTGCCAGCAGTCTGGGACAGAACACTGAAGCTTTCTTT.

V usage is TRBV5-1 and J usage is TRBJ2-5, with 8 bases aligning to TRBD2. J lost 5 bases, V lost 2 bases, and 11 bases had no gene match. Germline V gene lookup returns CDR1 SGHRS and CDR2 YFSETQ. The CDR3 runs to 16 residues. CDR3 protein: CASSLSLSGSGETQYF. DNA for the CDR3: TGCGCCAGCAGCTTATCCTTGAGCGGGAGTGGGGAGACCCAGTACTTC.

The chain couples TRBV5-4 to TRBJ1-2; 11 positions match TRBD1. The CDR3 is 14 amino acids. Germline lookup yields CDR1 SGHNT and CDR2 YYREEE (reference sequence). Trimming at V came to 4 bases and at J to 8 bases, leaving 7 bases not matched to a gene. This CDR3 is CASSGVRTGGGYTF. For the CDR3, the DNA is TGTGCCAGCAGCGGAGTAAGGACAGGGGGCGGCTACACCTTC.

The chain has TRBV7-3 and TRBJ1-3; D is unresolved. CDR1 SGHTA and CDR2 FQGTGA come from the germline V gene. Trimming pared 0 bases from V and 0 bases from J, leaving 12 bases between. The CDR3 spans 17 residues. For the CDR3, the DNA is TGTGCCAGCAGCTTAACGGCAGGCGAAAACTCTGGAAACACCATATATTTT. It translates to CASSLTAGENSGNTIYF.

V usage is TRBV3-1 (or the pseudogene TRBV3-2) and J usage is TRBJ2-3, with D hard to call. This CDR3 has 14 amino acids. The V gene lost 2 bases and the J gene lost 2 bases, with 8 bases spanning the gap. CDR1 and CDR2 (germline): LGHDT, YNNKEL (reference sequence). CDR3 DNA: TGTGCCAGCAGCCAATCTCTTCCCACAGATACGCAGTATTTT. Its protein is CASSQSLPTDTQYF.

This clone was found a few times. This chain links TRBV18 with TRBJ1-5; TRBD1 might be the D (6 bases). Germline CDR1 reads KGHSH; CDR2 reads LQKENI. V was pared by 3 bases and J by 7 bases, with 19 bases between. This CDR3 has 16 amino acids. CDR3 in amino acids: CASSPGAGIRDQPQHF. The CDR3 DNA is TGTGCCAGCTCACCGGGGGCAGGGATCAGGGACCAGCCCCAGCATTTT. Looking up the rest from reference TRBV18 and TRBJ1-5 gives the full variable domain: NAGVMQNPRHLVRRRGQEARLRCSPMKGHSHVYWYRQLPEEGLKFMVYLQKENIIDESGMPKERFSAEFPKEGPSILRIQQVVRGDSAAYFCASSPGAGIRDQPQHFGDGTRLSIL.

The chain couples TRBV27 to TRBJ2-7; 8 bases line up with TRBD1. The CDR3 consists of 16 residues. Germline CDR1 is MNHEY and CDR2 is SMNVEV (reference sequence). J was trimmed by 0 bases and V by 5 bases; bases with no gene match: 9. In DNA form, the CDR3 reads TGTGCCAGCAGTGAGCAGGGGGCCAGGAGCTCCTACGAGCAGTACTTC. This sequence encodes CASSEQGARSSYEQYF.

The chain employs TRBV7-6 and TRBJ2-5; TRBD2 matches at 13 bases. Germline-derived CDR1 and CDR2 are SGHVS and FNYEAQ. The CDR3 has 15 residues. The J segment lost 5 bases and the V segment lost 2 bases, leaving 2 bases of the junction unmatched. CDR3: CASSLQLAGGETQYF. The CDR3 DNA sequence: TGTGCCAGCAGCTTACAACTAGCGGGAGGGGAGACCCAGTACTTC. Full variable domain (rest looked up from reference TRBV7-6 and TRBJ2-5): GAGVSQSPRYKVTKRGQDVALRCDPISGHVSLYWYRQALGQGPEFLTYFNYEAQQDKSGLPNDRFSAERPEGSISTLTIQRTEQRDSAMYRCASSLQLAGGETQYFGPGTRLLVL.

This sequence joins TRBV7-2 and TRBJ1-1; D is undetermined. Germline V gene data show CDR1 as SGHTA and CDR2 as FQGNSA. V lost 2 bases and J 4 bases, leaving 17 bases between the germline ends. The CDR3 runs 16 residues. CDR3: CASSLILSMRGTEAFF. In DNA form, the CDR3 reads TGTGCCAGCAGCTTAATTTTGTCTATGCGAGGCACTGAAGCTTTCTTT.

This chain links TRBV28 with TRBJ1-2; maybe TRBD1 (5 bases). The CDR3 runs 15 residues. V lost 5 bases, J lost 1 base, and 14 bases lay in between. CDR1 and CDR2 (germline): MDHEN, SYDVKM. This chain's CDR3 is CASSASGDFNYGYTF. The CDR3 bases are TGTGCCAGCAGTGCCTCCGGGGACTTTAACTATGGCTACACCTTC.

V gene TRBV25-1 combines with J gene TRBJ1-4; the D gene is possibly TRBD1 (5 bases). Germline CDR1 MGHDK, CDR2 SYGVNS. This CDR3 has 13 amino acids. V was pared by 2 bases and J by 7 bases, with 8 bases between. CDR3 sequence reads: CASSEGGGEKLFF. CDR3 nucleotide sequence: TGTGCCAGCAGTGAAGGGGGGGGTGAAAAACTGTTTTTT.

This chain connects TRBV6-5 to TRBJ1-5, with TRBD1 as a possible D gene (6 bases). The V gene lost 6 bases and the J gene lost 7 bases, with 13 bases spanning the gap. The V gene's germline CDR1 is MNHEY and CDR2 SVGAGI. The length of the CDR3 is 13 residues. The CDR3 DNA sequence: TGTGCCAGCAGCTTAAACAGGGCGCAGCCCCAGCATTTT. Its protein is CASSLNRAQPQHF.

The chain joins TRBV6-5 to TRBJ1-6; TRBD1 matches at 10 bases. The CDR3 totals 15 residues. CDR1 MNHEY and CDR2 SVGAGI come from the germline V gene. V dropped 4 bases and J dropped 7; count of bases not matched to a gene: 4. The CDR3 here is CASSSDRGPNSPLHF. The DNA of the CDR3 is TGTGCCAGCAGTTCCGACAGGGGGCCAAATTCACCCCTCCACTTT.

The chain links TRBV5-6 to TRBJ2-7; 10 bases are shared with TRBD2. In germline, CDR1 is SGHDT, CDR2 YYEEEE. The CDR3 length is 17 residues. J gave up 4 bases and V 0 bases, and 10 bases lay outside the gene matches. In DNA, the CDR3 is TGTGCCAGCAGCTTGGGCCCTAGCGGGGGAATTAGGTACGAGCAGTACTTC. As protein: CASSLGPSGGIRYEQYF.

The rearrangement uses TRBV27 and TRBJ1-1; D is uncertain. Germline values: CDR1 MNHEY, CDR2 SMNVEV (reference sequence). V lost 3 bases, J lost 0 bases, and 11 bases lay in between. CDR3 length equals 15 residues. CDR3 nucleotides: TGTGCCAGCAGTTTTTTAGTCCCGATGAACACTGAAGCTTTCTTT. Protein product: CASSFLVPMNTEAFF.

In DNA form, the CDR3 reads TGTGCCAGCACCCATCAAGGGACTAGCGGGATATCACAAGAGACCCAGTACTTC. Encoded protein: CASTHQGTSGISQETQYF. V gene TRBV2 combines with J gene TRBJ2-5; 13 bases are a match to TRBD2. The V and J ends lost 7 bases and 2 bases, in that order; junction bases with no gene match: 13. This CDR3 contains 18 residues. In germline, CDR1 is SNHLY, CDR2 FYNNEI.

The rearrangement uses TRBV7-3 and TRBJ2-1, with D possibly being TRBD2 (6 bases). CDR3 length: 15 residues. The V and J ends lost 4 bases and 4 bases respectively, with 14 bases between them. Germline values: CDR1 SGHTA, CDR2 FQGTGA. CDR3 sequence (DNA): TGTGCCAGCAGCTCCGGGGCGGGGAATTACAATGAGCAGTTCTTC. Translated, it gives CASSSGAGNYNEQFF.

The chain links TRBV11-3 to TRBJ2-3; D gene ambiguous. The CDR3 is 13 amino acids. The germline V gene has CDR1 SGHNT and CDR2 YENEEA. Between the trimmed V and J ends, which lost 3 bases and 1 base, there was a span of 5 bases. CDR3 protein: CASSLPGTDTQYF. CDR3 nucleotides: TGTGCCAGCAGCTTGCCAGGCACAGATACGCAGTATTTT.

The table lists this clone with a count of one. The chain uses TRBV5-1 and TRBJ1-2; 7 bases align to TRBD1. CDR1 is SGHRS and CDR2 is YFSETQ in the germline V gene. With 0 bases clipped from V and 6 bases from J, the junction kept 8 bases outside the gene matches. The length of the CDR3 is 15 residues. Here the CDR3 DNA reads TGCGCCAGCAGCTTGGGAGGGGGGACAGAGGATGGCTACACCTTC. This sequence encodes CASSLGGGTEDGYTF.

This chain uses TRBV5-1 with TRBJ1-3; the D gene is possibly TRBD1 (6 bases). The V gene lost 0 bases and the J gene lost 0 bases, with 10 bases spanning the gap. Germline V gene data show CDR1 as SGHRS and CDR2 as YFSETQ. The CDR3 totals 16 residues. The CDR3 protein is CASSLDRAHSGNTIYF. As DNA, the CDR3 is TGCGCCAGCAGCTTGGACAGGGCTCACTCTGGAAACACCATATATTTT.